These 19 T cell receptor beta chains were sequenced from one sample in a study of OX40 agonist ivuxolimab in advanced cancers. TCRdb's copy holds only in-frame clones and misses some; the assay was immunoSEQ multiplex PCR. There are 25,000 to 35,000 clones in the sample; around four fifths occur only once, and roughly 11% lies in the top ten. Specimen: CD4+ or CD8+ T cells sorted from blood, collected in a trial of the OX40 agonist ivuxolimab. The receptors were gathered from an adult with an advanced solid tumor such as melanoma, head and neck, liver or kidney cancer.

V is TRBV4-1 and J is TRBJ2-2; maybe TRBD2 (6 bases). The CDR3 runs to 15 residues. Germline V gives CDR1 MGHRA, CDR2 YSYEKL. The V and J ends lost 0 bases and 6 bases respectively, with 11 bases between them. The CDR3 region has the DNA TGCGCCAGCAGCCAAGAAGTGGGACTGGCCGGGGAGCTGTTTTTT. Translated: CASSQEVGLAGELFF.

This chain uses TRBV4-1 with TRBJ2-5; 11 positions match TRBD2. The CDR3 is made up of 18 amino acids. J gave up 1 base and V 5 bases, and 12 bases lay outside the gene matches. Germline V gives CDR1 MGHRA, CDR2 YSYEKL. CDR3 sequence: CASSDNLAGGSFQETQYF. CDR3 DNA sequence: TGCGCCAGCAGCGATAACTTAGCGGGGGGGAGCTTCCAAGAGACCCAGTACTTC.

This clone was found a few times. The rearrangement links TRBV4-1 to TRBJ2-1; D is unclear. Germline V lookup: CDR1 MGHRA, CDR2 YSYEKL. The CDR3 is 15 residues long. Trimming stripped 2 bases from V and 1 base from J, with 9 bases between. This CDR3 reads CASSQFTVSYNEQFF. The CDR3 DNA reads TGCGCCAGCAGCCAATTCACAGTTTCCTACAATGAGCAGTTCTTC.

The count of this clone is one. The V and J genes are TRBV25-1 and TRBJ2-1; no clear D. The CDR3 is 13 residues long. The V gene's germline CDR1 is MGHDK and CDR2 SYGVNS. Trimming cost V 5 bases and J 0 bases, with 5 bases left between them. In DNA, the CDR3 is TGTGCCAGCAGTTGGAGCTCCTACAATGAGCAGTTCTTC. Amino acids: CASSWSSYNEQFF.

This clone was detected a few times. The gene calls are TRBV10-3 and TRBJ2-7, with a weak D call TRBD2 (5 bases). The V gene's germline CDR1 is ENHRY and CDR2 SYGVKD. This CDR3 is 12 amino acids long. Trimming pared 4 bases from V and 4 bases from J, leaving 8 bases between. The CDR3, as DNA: TGTGCCATCAGTGGGACTTTTTACGAGCAGTACTTC. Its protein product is CAISGTFYEQYF.

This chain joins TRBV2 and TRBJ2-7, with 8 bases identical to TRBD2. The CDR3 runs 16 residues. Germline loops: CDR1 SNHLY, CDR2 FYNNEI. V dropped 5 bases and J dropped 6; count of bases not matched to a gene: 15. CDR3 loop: CASSPLASGGGLEQYF. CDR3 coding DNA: TGTGCCAGCAGTCCTCTAGCCTCGGGCGGGGGGCTCGAGCAGTACTTC.

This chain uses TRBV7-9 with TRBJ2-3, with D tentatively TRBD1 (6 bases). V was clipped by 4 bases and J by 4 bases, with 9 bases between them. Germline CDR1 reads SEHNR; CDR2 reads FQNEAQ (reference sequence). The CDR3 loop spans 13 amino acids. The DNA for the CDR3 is TGTGCCAGCAGCTCCAGGGGTCCAGATACGCAGTATTTT. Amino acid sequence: CASSSRGPDTQYF.

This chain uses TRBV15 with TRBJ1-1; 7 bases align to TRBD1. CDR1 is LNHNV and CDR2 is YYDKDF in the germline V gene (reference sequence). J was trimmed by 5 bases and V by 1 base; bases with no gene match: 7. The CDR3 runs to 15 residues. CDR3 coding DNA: TGTGCCACCAGCAGAGCCAGATCAGGGGGAACTGAAGCTTTCTTT. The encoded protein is CATSRARSGGTEAFF. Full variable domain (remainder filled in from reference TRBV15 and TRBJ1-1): DAMVIQNPRYQVTQFGKPVTLSCSQTLNHNVMYWYQQKSSQAPKLLFHYYDKDFNNEADTPDNFQSRRPNTSFCFLDIRSPGLGDTAMYLCATSRARSGGTEAFFGQGTRLTVV.

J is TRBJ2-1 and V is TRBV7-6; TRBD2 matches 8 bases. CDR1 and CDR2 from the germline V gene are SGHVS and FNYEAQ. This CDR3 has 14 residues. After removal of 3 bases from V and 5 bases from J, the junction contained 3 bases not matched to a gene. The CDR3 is CASSLSGGNNEQFF. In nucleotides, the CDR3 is TGTGCCAGCAGCTTGAGCGGGGGAAACAATGAGCAGTTCTTC.

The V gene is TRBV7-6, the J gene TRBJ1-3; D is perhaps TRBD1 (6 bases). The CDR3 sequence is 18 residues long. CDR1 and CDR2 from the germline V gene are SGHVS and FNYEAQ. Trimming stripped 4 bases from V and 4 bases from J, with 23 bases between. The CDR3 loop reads CASSWRERDTLQGNTIYF. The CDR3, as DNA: TGTGCCAGCAGCTGGCGAGAACGGGACACCCTACAAGGAAACACCATATATTTT.

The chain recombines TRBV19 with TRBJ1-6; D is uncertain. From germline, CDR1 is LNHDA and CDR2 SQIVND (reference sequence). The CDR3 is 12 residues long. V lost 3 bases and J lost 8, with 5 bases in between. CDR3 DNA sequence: TGTGCCAGTAGTATCTGGGATTCACCCCTCCACTTT. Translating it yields CASSIWDSPLHF.

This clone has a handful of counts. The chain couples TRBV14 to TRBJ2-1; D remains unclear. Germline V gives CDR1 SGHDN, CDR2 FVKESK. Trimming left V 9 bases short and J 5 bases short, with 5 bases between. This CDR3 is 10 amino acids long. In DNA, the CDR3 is TGTGCCAGTTCGAACAATGAGCAGTTCTTC. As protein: CASSNNEQFF. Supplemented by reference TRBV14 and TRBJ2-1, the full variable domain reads EAGVTQFPSHSVIEKGQTVTLRCDPISGHDNLYWYRRVMGKEIKFLLHFVKESKQDESGMPNNRFLAERTGGTYSTLKVQPAELEDSGVYFCASSNNEQFFGPGTRLTVL.

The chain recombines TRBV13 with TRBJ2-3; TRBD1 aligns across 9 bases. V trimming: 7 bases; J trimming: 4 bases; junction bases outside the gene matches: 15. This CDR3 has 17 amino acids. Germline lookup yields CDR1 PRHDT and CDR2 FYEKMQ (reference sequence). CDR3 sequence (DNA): TGTGCCAGCACCCGAGTGGGTGGGGACAGGGTTGCAGATACGCAGTATTTT. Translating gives CASTRVGGDRVADTQYF.

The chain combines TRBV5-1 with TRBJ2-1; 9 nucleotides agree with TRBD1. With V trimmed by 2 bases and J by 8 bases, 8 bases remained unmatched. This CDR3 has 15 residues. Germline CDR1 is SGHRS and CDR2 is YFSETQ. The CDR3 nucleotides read TGCGCCAGCAGCTTAGGGACAGGGACGTTGGATGAGCAGTTCTTC. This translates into CASSLGTGTLDEQFF. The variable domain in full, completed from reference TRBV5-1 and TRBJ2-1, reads KAGVTQTPRYLIKTRGQQVTLSCSPISGHRSVSWYQQTPGQGLQFLFEYFSETQRNKGNFPGRFSGRQFSNSRSEMNVSTLELGDSALYLCASSLGTGTLDEQFFGPGTRLTVL.

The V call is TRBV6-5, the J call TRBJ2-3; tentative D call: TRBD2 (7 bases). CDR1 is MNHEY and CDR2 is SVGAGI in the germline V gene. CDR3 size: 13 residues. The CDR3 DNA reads TGTGCTACCGCGGGGGCCGGTAAAGATACGCAGTATTTT. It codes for CATAGAGKDTQYF.

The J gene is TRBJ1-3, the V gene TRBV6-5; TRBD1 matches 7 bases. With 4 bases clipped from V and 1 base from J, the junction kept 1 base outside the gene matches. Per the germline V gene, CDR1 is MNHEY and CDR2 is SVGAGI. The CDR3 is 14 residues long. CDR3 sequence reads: CASSSTGSGNTIYF. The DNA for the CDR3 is TGTGCCAGCAGTTCGACAGGGTCTGGAAACACCATATATTTT.

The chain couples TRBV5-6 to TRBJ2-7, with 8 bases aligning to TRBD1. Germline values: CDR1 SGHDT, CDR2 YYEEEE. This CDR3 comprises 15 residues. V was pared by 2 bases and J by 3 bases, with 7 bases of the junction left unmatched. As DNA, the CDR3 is TGTGCCAGCAGCTTAGGGACAGGAGTTATCTACGAGCAGTACTTC. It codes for CASSLGTGVIYEQYF.

CDR3 protein: CASTAGGPTDTQYF. The CDR3 DNA reads TGTGCCAGCACCGCGGGGGGGCCTACAGATACGCAGTATTTT. The chain has TRBV19 and TRBJ2-3, with 9 bases identical to TRBD2. J lost 3 bases, V lost 9 bases, and 7 bases had no gene match. Germline lookup yields CDR1 LNHDA and CDR2 SQIVND (reference sequence). The CDR3 sequence is 14 residues long.

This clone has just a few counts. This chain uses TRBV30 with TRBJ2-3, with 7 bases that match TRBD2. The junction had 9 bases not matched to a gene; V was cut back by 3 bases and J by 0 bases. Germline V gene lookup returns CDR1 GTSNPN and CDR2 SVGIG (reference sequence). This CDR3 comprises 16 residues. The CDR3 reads CAWRGVWDYSTDTQYF. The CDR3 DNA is TGTGCCTGGAGAGGGGTGTGGGACTACAGCACAGATACGCAGTATTTT.